This T cell receptor beta chain stems from a study of T cell repertoires in cytomegalovirus infection. About the research overall: CMV infection and matching HLA type were both indicated by public TCR beta signatures. Notes on the study in general: The ex vivo response was dominated by HLA-C-restricted CMV-specific TCR beta clonotypes. Public TCR beta family frequency separated CMV-and-HLA carriers, including in an independent cohort.

Trimming removed 10 bases at V and 0 bases at J, with 9 bases between. The length of the CDR3 is 12 residues. TCRdb reprocessed the reads via MiXCR and lists one record per CDR3 protein. The data contain under 300,000 distinct CDR3 sequences, 15% to 20% of them singletons. This clonotype occurred many times. Antigen unknown. Material: CD8+ T cells from PBMCs. The V call is TRBV12-3 or TRBV12-4, the J call TRBJ1-1; no reliable D call. The source is a human donor in good health (CMV status not recorded). Some clones in this sample may be carry-over from other donors' samples. The CDR3 sequence: CATREMNTEAFF. As DNA, the CDR3 is TGTGCCACAAGGGAGATGAACACTGAAGCTTTCTTT.